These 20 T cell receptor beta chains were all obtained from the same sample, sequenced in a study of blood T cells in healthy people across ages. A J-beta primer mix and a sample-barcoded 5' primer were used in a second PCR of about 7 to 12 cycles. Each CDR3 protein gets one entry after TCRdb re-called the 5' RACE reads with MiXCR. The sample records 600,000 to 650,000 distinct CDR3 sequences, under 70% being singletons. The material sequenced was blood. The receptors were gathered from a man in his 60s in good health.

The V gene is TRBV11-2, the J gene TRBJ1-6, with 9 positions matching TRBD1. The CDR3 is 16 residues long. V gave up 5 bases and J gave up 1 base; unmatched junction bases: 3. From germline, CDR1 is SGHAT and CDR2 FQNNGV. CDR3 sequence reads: CASSPDRGSYNSPLHF. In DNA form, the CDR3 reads TGTGCCAGCAGCCCGGACAGGGGATCCTATAATTCACCCCTCCACTTT.

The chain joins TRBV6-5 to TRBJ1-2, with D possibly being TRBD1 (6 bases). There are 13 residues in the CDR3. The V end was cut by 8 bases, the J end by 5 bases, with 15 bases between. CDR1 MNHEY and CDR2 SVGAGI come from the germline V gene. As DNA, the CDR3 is TGTGCCAGCCGTGGGGACAAGACGTATGGCTACACCTTC. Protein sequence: CASRGDKTYGYTF.

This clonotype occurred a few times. CDR3 sequence: CASSHGSGASGYTF. The CDR3 DNA reads TGTGCCAGCAGCCATGGTTCGGGGGCGAGTGGCTACACCTTC. The chain employs TRBV3-1 and TRBJ1-2, with TRBD1 as a possible D gene (6 bases). The germline gives CDR1 LGHDT, CDR2 YNNKEL (reference sequence). The V end lost 3 bases, the J end lost 7 bases, and 15 bases lay between the germline ends. The CDR3 loop spans 14 amino acids.

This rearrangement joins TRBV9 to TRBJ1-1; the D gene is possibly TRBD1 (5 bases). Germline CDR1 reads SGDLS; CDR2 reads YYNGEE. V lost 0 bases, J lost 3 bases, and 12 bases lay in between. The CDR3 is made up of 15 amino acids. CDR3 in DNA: TGTGCCAGCAGCGTAGGGCCCGGGGGGGACACTGAAGCTTTCTTT. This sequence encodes CASSVGPGGDTEAFF. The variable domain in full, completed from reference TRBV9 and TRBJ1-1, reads DSGVTQTPKHLITATGQRVTLRCSPRSGDLSVYWYQQSLDQGLQFLIQYYNGEERAKGNILERFSAQQFPDLHSELNLSSLELGDSALYFCASSVGPGGDTEAFFGQGTRLTVV.

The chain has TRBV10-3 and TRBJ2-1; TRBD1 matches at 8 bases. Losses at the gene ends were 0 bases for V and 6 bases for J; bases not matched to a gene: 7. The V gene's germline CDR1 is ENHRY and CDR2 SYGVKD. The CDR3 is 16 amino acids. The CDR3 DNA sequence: TGTGCCATCAGTGAGTCAGCGCAGGGGGCCGGCAATGAGCAGTTCTTC. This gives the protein CAISESAQGAGNEQFF.

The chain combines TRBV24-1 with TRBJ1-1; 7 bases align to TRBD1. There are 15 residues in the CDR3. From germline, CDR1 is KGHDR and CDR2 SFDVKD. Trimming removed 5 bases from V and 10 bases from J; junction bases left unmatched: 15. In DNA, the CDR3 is TGTGCCACCAGTGGTACCGGACAGGCCCCCTCGCGAGCTTTCTTT. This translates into CATSGTGQAPSRAFF.

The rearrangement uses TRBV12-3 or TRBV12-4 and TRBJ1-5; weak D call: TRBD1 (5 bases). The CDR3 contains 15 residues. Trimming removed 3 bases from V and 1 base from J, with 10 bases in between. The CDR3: CASSLEGLSNQPQHF. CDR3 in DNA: TGTGCCAGCAGTTTGGAGGGACTGAGCAATCAGCCCCAGCATTTT.

As DNA, the CDR3 is TGTGCCAGCAGTGAAAGTAGCTCCTACGAGCAGTACTTC. This encodes CASSESSSYEQYF. The V and J genes are TRBV6-1 and TRBJ2-7; unclear D gene. This CDR3 is built from 13 residues. CDR1 and CDR2 (germline): MNHNS, SASEGT. The V gene lost 2 bases and the J gene lost 0 bases, with 5 bases spanning the gap.

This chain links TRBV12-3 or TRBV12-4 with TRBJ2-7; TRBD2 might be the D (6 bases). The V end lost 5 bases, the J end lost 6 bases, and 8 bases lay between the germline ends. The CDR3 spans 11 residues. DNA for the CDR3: TGTGCCAGCAGTCCCGGGGGCGAGCAGTACTTC. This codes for CASSPGGEQYF.

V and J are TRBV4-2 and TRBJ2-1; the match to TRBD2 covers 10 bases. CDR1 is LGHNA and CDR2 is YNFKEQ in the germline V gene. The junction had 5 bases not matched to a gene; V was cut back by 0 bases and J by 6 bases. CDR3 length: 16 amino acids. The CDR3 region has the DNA TGTGCCAGCAGCCAAGATACCAAGCGGGGGGGCAATGAGCAGTTCTTC. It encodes CASSQDTKRGGNEQFF.

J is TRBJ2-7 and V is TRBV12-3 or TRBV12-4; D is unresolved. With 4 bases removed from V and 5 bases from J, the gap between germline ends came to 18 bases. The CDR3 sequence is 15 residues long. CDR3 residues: CASSSAHPRPNEQYF. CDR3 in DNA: TGTGCCAGCAGTTCAGCCCATCCAAGGCCCAACGAGCAGTACTTC.

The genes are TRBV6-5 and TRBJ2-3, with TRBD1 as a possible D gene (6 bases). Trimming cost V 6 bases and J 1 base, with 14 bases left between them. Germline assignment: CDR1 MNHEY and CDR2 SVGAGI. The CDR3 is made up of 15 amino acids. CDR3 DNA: TGTGCCAGCAGGTCCGGGACAAGAGGCACAGATACGCAGTATTTT. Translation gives CASRSGTRGTDTQYF.

The CDR3 reads CASRFQGAEETQYF. DNA for the CDR3: TGTGCCAGCAGGTTTCAGGGGGCAGAGGAGACCCAGTACTTC. The rearrangement links TRBV11-2 to TRBJ2-5; 8 bases match TRBD1. Germline V lookup: CDR1 SGHAT, CDR2 FQNNGV. The CDR3 is 14 amino acids. J was trimmed by 5 bases and V by 6 bases; bases with no gene match: 8.

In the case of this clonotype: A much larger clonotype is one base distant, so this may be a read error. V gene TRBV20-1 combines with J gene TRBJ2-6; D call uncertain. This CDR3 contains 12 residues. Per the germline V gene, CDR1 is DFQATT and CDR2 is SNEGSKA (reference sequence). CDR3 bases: TGCAGGGCCAAGAGGGGGGCCAACGTCCTGACTTTC. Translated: CRAKRGANVLTF.

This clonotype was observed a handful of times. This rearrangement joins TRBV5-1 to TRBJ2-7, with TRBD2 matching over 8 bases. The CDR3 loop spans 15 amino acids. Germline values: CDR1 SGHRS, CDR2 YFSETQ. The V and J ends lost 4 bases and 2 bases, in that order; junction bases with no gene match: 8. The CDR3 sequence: CASSQPGGAAYEQYF. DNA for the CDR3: TGCGCCAGCAGCCAACCGGGAGGGGCCGCCTACGAGCAGTACTTC. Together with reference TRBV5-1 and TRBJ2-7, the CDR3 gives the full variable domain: KAGVTQTPRYLIKTRGQQVTLSCSPISGHRSVSWYQQTPGQGLQFLFEYFSETQRNKGNFPGRFSGRQFSNSRSEMNVSTLELGDSALYLCASSQPGGAAYEQYFGPGTRLTVT.

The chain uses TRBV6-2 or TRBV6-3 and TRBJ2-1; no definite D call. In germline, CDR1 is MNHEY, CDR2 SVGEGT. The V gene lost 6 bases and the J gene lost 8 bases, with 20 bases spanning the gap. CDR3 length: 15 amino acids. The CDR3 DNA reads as TGTGCCAGCAGCCTCGGCTACCAGGCGCCCCATGAGCAGTTCTTC. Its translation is CASSLGYQAPHEQFF.

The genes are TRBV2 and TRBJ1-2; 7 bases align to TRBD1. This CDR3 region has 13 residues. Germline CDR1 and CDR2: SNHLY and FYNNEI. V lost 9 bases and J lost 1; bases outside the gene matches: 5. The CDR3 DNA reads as TGTGCCAGGGAGACAGGGATTAACTATGGCTACACCTTC. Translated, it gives CARETGINYGYTF.

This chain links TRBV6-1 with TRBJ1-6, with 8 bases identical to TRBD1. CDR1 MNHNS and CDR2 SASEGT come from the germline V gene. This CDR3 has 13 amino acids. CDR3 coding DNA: TGTAAGCCACCGGGACAGGTTGGTTCACCCCTCCACTTT. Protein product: CKPPGQVGSPLHF.

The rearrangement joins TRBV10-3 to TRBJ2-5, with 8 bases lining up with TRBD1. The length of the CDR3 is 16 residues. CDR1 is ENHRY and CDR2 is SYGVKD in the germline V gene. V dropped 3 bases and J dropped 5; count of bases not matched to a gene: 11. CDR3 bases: TGTGCCATCAGTGACCCAACAGGGGGTCCGTGGGAGACCCAGTACTTC. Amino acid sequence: CAISDPTGGPWETQYF.

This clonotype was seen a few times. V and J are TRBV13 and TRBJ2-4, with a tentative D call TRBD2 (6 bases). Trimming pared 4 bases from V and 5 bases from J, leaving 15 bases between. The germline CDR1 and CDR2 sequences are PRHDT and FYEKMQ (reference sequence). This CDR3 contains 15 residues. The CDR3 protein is CASSSSRGVQNIQYF. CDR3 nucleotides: TGTGCCAGCAGCTCATCCCGCGGGGTTCAAAACATTCAGTACTTC.